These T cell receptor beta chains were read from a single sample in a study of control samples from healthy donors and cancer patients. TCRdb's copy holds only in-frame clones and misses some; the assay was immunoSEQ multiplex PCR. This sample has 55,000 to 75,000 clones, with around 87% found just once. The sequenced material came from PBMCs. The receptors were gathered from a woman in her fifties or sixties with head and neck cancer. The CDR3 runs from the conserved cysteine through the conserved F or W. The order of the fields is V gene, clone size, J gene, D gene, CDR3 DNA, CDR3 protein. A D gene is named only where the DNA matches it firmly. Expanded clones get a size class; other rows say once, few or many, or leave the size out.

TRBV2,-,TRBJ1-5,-,TGTGCCAGCAGTGTAATAGGGGTTCAGCCCCAGCATTTT,CASSVIGVQPQHF
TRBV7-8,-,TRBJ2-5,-,TGTGCCAGCGGGAAAATGGGGTGGCAAGAGACCCAGTACTTC,CASGKMGWQETQYF
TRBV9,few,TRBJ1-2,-,TGTGCCAGCAGCGTAGAAGGGGTCGTTGGCTACACCTTC,CASSVEGVVGYTF
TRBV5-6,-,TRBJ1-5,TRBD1,TGTGCCAGCAGCTTGGCCGATTCATCCAGGGGGCTAGGACATTTT,CASSLADSSRGLGHF
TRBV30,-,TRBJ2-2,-,TGTGCCTGGAGTGTACTGGGGTTAGGGGAGCTGTTTTTT,CAWSVLGLGELFF
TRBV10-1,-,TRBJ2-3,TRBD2,TGCGCCAGCAGCCCAGCGGGGGGTGGTGATACGCAGTATTTT,CASSPAGGGDTQYF
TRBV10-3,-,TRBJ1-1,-,TGTGCCATCAAGGACAGTGGTGGCACTGAAGCTTTCTTT,CAIKDSGGTEAFF
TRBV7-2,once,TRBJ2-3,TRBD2,TGTGCCAGCAGCTTGAGTAGCGGGGGGCGTTCAGATACGCAGTATTTT,CASSLSSGGRSDTQYF
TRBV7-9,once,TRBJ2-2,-,TGTGCCAGCAGCCATGACACTTACACCGGGGAGCTGTTTTTT,CASSHDTYTGELFF
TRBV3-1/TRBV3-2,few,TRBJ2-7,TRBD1,TGTGCCAGCAGCCAAGAACAGGGGGTAGAGTACTTC,CASSQEQGVEYF
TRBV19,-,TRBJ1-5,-,TGTGCCAGTAGTATAGTAAGGGACGAGACCCAGCATTTT,CASSIVRDETQHF
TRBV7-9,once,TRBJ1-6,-,TGTGCCAGCAGCTCCAGGTCGGAGGGATCCTATAATTCACCCCTCCACTTT,CASSSRSEGSYNSPLHF
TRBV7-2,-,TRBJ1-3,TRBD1,TGTGCCAGCAGCTTAGAGGGACAGGGAGGTGGAAACACCATATATTTT,CASSLEGQGGGNTIYF
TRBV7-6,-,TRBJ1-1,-,TGTGCCAGCAGCTTAGGGCTTCCAACTGCAGCAACCACTGAAGCTTTCTTT,CASSLGLPTAATTEAFF
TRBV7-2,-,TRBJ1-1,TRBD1,TGTGCCAGCAGCCTCGCGACCGGGACAGGGTTTGAAGCTTTCTTT,CASSLATGTGFEAFF
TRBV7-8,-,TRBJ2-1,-,TGTGCCAGCAGCTTGGGACTCCCTAGGCGCAATGAGCAGTTCTTC,CASSLGLPRRNEQFF
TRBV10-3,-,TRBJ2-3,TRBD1,TGTGCCATTCAACAGGGGGCCACAGATACGCAGTATTTT,CAIQQGATDTQYF
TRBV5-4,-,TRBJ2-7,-,TGTGCCAGCAACCTAGTCGGACAGCCGCCCTACGAGCAGTACTTC,CASNLVGQPPYEQYF
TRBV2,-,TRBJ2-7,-,TGTGCCAGCAGTGCGAGGGGGTCCTACGAGCAGTACTTC,CASSARGSYEQYF
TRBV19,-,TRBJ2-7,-,TGTGCCAGTTCGGACGTGACCTACGAGCAGTACTTC,CASSDVTYEQYF
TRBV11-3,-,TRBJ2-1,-,TGTGCCAGCAGCCAAGGACCAGCGGGCGAGCAGTTCTTC,CASSQGPAGEQFF
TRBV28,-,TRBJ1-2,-,TGTGCCAGCAGTTTATCGGGAGGGGGAGGCTACACCTTC,CASSLSGGGGYTF
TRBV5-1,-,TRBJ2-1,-,TGCGCCAGCAGCTTGTGGGGGCAGGGCAATGAGCAGTTCTTC,CASSLWGQGNEQFF
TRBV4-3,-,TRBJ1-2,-,TGCGCCAGCAGCCAAGATGTGACAACTAACTATGGCTACACCTTC,CASSQDVTTNYGYTF
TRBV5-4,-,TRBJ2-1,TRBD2,TGTGCCAGCAGCTTGTGGGGGTCGGGGGGGCCGAATGAGCAGTTCTTC,CASSLWGSGGPNEQFF
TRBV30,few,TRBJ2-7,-,TGTGCCTGGAGTGTACTAGGGGCGACTACCTACGAGCAGTACTTC,CAWSVLGATTYEQYF
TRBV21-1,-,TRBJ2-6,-,TGTGCCAGCAGCCCTAGGCCGGGGTTCTGCTCTGGGGCCAACGTCCTGACTTTC,CASSPRPGFCSGANVLTF
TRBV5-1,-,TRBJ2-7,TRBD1,TGCGCCAGCAGCCCCTTAGACAGGGATAGCCACGAGCAGTACTTC,CASSPLDRDSHEQYF
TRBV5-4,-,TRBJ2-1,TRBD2,TGTGCCAGCAGTCGGGGGGGGCCTTCCTACAATGAGCAGTTCTTC,CASSRGGPSYNEQFF
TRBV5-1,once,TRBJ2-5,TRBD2,TGCGCCAGCAGCATAAGCGGGGGGGCCCTTGAGACCCAGTACTTC,CASSISGGALETQYF
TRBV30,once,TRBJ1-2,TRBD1,TGTGCCTGGACCCTTTTGAGGCAGGGAGGGGGCAGGTCCTATGGCTACACCTTC,CAWTLLRQGGGRSYGYTF
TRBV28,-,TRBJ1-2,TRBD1,TGTGCCAGCAGTTACGGGACAGGGAAGTACACCTTC,CASSYGTGKYTF
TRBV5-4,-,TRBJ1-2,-,TGTGCCAGCAGCTCGGTAGGACAGACTAACTATGGCTACACCTTC,CASSSVGQTNYGYTF
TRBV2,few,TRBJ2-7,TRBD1,TGTGCCAGCATCCCGGGGACAGGCCTTTACGAGCAGTACTTC,CASIPGTGLYEQYF
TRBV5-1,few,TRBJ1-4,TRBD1,TGCGCCAGCAGTTCGGGACAGCTTCATGAAAAACTGTTTTTT,CASSSGQLHEKLFF
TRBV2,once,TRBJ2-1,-,TGTGCCAGCAGTGAACAATCAGGCAATGAGCAGTTCTTC,CASSEQSGNEQFF
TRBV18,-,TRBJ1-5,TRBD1,TGTGCCAGCTCACCACCGGGGACAGGGAATCAGCCCCAGCATTTT,CASSPPGTGNQPQHF
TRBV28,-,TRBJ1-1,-,TGTGCCAGCAGTTCCCTCTTCGCTCCCTATGAAGCTTTCTTT,CASSSLFAPYEAFF
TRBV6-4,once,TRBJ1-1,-,TGTGCCAGCAGCACTCACGAGAACACTGAAGCTTTCTTT,CASSTHENTEAFF
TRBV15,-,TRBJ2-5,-,TGTGCCACCAGCAGAGGGCGCCAAGAGACCCAGTACTTC,CATSRGRQETQYF
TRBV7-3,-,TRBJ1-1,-,TGTGCCAGCAGCTTATTCGGGAACACTGAAGCTTTCTTT,CASSLFGNTEAFF
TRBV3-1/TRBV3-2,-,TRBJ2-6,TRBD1,TGTGCCAGCAGCCGCACAATCCAACAGGGGGCAAACTCTGGGGCCAACGTCCTGACTTTC,CASSRTIQQGANSGANVLTF
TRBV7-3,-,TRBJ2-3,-,TGTGCCAGCAGCTATTCTAACTTCCCAGATACGCAGTATTTT,CASSYSNFPDTQYF
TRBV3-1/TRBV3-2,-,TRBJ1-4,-,TGTGCCAGCAGCCAACGTGCGGGACTCGGGGAAAAACTGTTTTTT,CASSQRAGLGEKLFF
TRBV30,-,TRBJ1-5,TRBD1,TGTGCCTGGAGTGGCAGGGGGCAAGGTCCCCAGCATTTT,CAWSGRGQGPQHF
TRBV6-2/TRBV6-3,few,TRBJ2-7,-,TGTGCCAGCGGTTTATACGAGCAGTACTTC,CASGLYEQYF
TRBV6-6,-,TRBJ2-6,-,TGTGCCAGCAGCCCCGACCCTGGGGCCAACGTCCTGACTTTC,CASSPDPGANVLTF
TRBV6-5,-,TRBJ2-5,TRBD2,TGTGCCATCCGGGGGGGGTCAGAGACCCAGTACTTC,CAIRGGSETQYF
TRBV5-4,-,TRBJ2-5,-,TGTGCCAGCAGCTCCTCGGGTCTCGGAGAGACCCAGTACTTC,CASSSSGLGETQYF
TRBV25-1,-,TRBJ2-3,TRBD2,TGTGCCAGCAGTGGGACTAGCGGGGGGGCCGTCTCGACAGATACGCAGTATTTT,CASSGTSGGAVSTDTQYF
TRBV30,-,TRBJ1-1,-,TGTGCCTGGAGTGTCCAACTAAACACTGAAGCTTTCTTT,CAWSVQLNTEAFF
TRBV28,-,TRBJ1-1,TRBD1,TGTGCCAGCAGTCCCCGCCTTACAGGGGTCGAGAACACTGAAGCTTTCTTT,CASSPRLTGVENTEAFF
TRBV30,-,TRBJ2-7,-,TGTGCCTGGAGTGCTACCGACCGATTCGAGCAGTACTTC,CAWSATDRFEQYF